This entry concerns a single TCR beta chain. Additional DNA sequences in this sample encode the identical CDR3. The study assigned cohorts using participant-reported clinical history. The V end lost 4 bases, the J end lost 1 base, and 8 bases lay between the germline ends. CDR1 and CDR2 from the germline V gene are SGHRS and YFSETQ. The CDR3 spans 13 residues. Per the original methods: Reference gene primer amplification gave estimated nucleated cell counts. Method: immunoSEQ multiplex PCR; TCRdb's copy keeps in-frame clones and lacks some. Clone size and the V and J calls come from that table; the DNA yielded D and trimming. Here the sample spans around 320,000 clones, 85% to 95% being singletons. The entry originates in a study of blood T cell repertoires in COVID-19. The overall study: Sites across the United States, Italy and Spain contributed samples from acute and convalescent COVID-19. In each case, the material was cDNA or gDNA derived from T cells, B-cell-depleted T cells, or PBMCs.

The sequenced sample was PBMCs or T cells enriched from blood (not recorded which). This TCR was recovered from a woman in her twenties or thirties who had been exposed to COVID-19. The chain carries TRBV5-1 and TRBJ1-2, with D possibly matching TRBD1 (6 bases). The CDR3 spells CASSEQGNYGYTF. In DNA, the CDR3 is TGCGCCAGCAGCGAACAGGGTAACTATGGCTACACCTTC.